Listed here are 23 T cell receptor beta chains from one sample, sequenced in a study of T-cell reconstitution after alpha-beta-depleted transplantation in children. During its preparation, the TCRbeta library received unique molecular identifiers. TCRdb re-derived calls from the PCR reads in MiXCR, one entry per CDR3 protein. The sample holds about 3,000 distinct CDR3 sequences, over 25% seen once. The sequencing here drew on PBMCs, mostly from graft donor cells, taken 60 days after TCRalphabeta/CD19-depleted stem cell transplant. Every receptor here comes from a male patient aged 2 to 10 who had a stem cell transplant for acute myeloid leukemia, so the T cells may come from the graft donor.

On this clonotype: Possible read error: a much larger clone is one base away. The chain combines TRBV21-1 with TRBJ1-1; TRBD1, the table's D call, was not compared with the DNA. TRBV21-1 counts as a pseudogene. The CDR3 contains 14 residues. CDR3 nucleotides: TGTGCCATGAGCCCCCCGGCGGAGAACACTGAAGCTTTCTTT. It encodes CAMSPPAENTEAFF.

This clonotype was observed at least ten times. The gene calls are TRBV2 and TRBJ2-1, with D perhaps matching TRBD2 (5 bases). CDR1 and CDR2 (germline): SNHLY, FYNNEI. This CDR3 spans 10 amino acids. Trimming took off 8 bases at V and 10 bases at J, with 9 bases between the two ends. The CDR3 nucleotides read TGTGCCAGCTCCGGGGTAGAGCAGTTCTTC. Its translation: CASSGVEQFF.

This chain joins TRBV5-6 and TRBJ2-7; TRBD2 aligns across 10 bases. Germline values: CDR1 SGHDT, CDR2 YYEEEE. This CDR3 spans 16 amino acids. The J segment lost 7 bases and the V segment lost 0 bases, leaving 10 bases of the junction unmatched. The CDR3 protein is CASSLAISSGRGEQYF. The CDR3 DNA sequence: TGTGCCAGCAGCTTGGCCATATCTAGCGGGAGAGGGGAGCAGTACTTC.

The chain employs TRBV7-9 and TRBJ1-3, with D perhaps matching TRBD1 (6 bases). CDR3 length: 16 amino acids. Trimming removed 1 base at V and 4 bases at J, with 14 bases between. Germline V gives CDR1 SEHNR, CDR2 FQNEAQ (reference sequence). The CDR3 sequence is CASSLGAGAGGNTIYF. The CDR3 bases are TGTGCCAGCAGCTTAGGGGCAGGGGCAGGCGGAAACACCATATATTTT.

Ten or more counts support this clonotype. V gene TRBV4-3 combines with J gene TRBJ1-1; possible D gene TRBD1, 5 bases. The CDR3 has 14 amino acids. Trimming removed 2 bases at V and 5 bases at J, with 12 bases between. Germline V lookup: CDR1 LGHNA, CDR2 YSLEER. CDR3 protein: CASSQQGRRTEAFF. CDR3 in DNA: TGCGCCAGCAGCCAACAGGGTCGACGTACTGAAGCTTTCTTT.

The CDR3 reads CASSYLLPGNEQFF. The CDR3 region has the DNA TGTGCCAGCAGTTATCTTCTCCCGGGCAATGAGCAGTTCTTC. The chain links TRBV6-2 or TRBV6-3 to TRBJ2-1; D not resolved. Germline-derived CDR1 and CDR2 are MNHEY and SVGEGT. Trimming pared 3 bases from V and 6 bases from J, leaving 12 bases between. The CDR3 is 14 residues long.

The sample holds many counts of this clonotype. The V gene is TRBV7-9, the J gene TRBJ1-4; the match to TRBD1 covers 7 bases. The V gene's germline CDR1 is SEHNR and CDR2 FQNEAQ (reference sequence). The CDR3 extends over 16 amino acids. V lost 1 base to trimming and J lost 14 bases; unmatched junction nucleotides: 16. CDR3 sequence: CASSLVTGASTGGLFF. For the CDR3, the DNA is TGTGCCAGCAGCTTAGTCACAGGGGCTAGCACCGGAGGGCTGTTTTTT.

This clonotype came up a few times. The CDR3, as DNA: TGTGCCAGCAGCCGACCTAGCGTAAGCGGGGAGCTGTTTTTT. Translation gives CASSRPSVSGELFF. The chain carries TRBV11-2 and TRBJ2-2, with D possibly TRBD2 on 6 matching bases. Germline V gene data show CDR1 as SGHAT and CDR2 as FQNNGV. The CDR3 is made up of 14 amino acids. The V end lost 5 bases, the J end lost 7 bases, and 14 bases lay between the germline ends.

There are many counts of this clonotype. The V call is TRBV7-9, the J call TRBJ2-1, with TRBD1 identical over 8 bases. The germline V gene has CDR1 SEHNR and CDR2 FQNEAQ (reference sequence). The J segment lost 1 base and the V segment lost 5 bases, leaving 10 bases of the junction unmatched. The CDR3 is made up of 17 amino acids. CDR3 bases: TGTGCCAGCAGCAAACTATGGACAGGGAATTCCTACAATGAGCAGTTCTTC. This encodes CASSKLWTGNSYNEQFF.

By share, this clonotype counts as large. This sequence joins TRBV12-3 or TRBV12-4 and TRBJ2-3; TRBD2 might be the D (5 bases). The CDR3 has 15 amino acids. V lost 3 bases and J 2 bases, leaving 12 bases between the germline ends. The CDR3 DNA sequence: TGTGCCAGCAGTTTGCCGGGGTTATACACAGATACGCAGTATTTT. It translates to CASSLPGLYTDTQYF.

The chain links TRBV28 to TRBJ2-1; the D is unclear. In germline, CDR1 is MDHEN, CDR2 SYDVKM. Trimming shortened V by 8 bases and J by 5 bases, and 13 bases separated the two germline ends. The CDR3 consists of 13 residues. The CDR3 region is CASSETPNNEQFF. The DNA for the CDR3 is TGTGCCAGCTCTGAGACACCGAACAATGAGCAGTTCTTC.

The rearrangement joins TRBV3-1 to TRBJ1-2; D is ambiguous. V was cut by 11 bases and J by 4 bases, with 35 bases left in between. Germline lookup yields CDR1 LGHDT and CDR2 YNNKEL (reference sequence). The CDR3 runs 19 residues. DNA for the CDR3: TGTGCCTGCTCCCAAGTTGGTTCGACACGCACGGGCCCCGGCTATGGCTACACCTTC. This translates into CACSQVGSTRTGPGYGYTF.

This clonotype showed up many times. This chain connects TRBV10-2 to TRBJ2-7, with D possibly called TRBD1 or TRBD2 (5 bases each). Trimming stripped 6 bases from V and 1 base from J, with 13 bases between. Germline V gene sequence: CDR1 WSHSY, CDR2 SAAADI. The CDR3 is 14 residues long. The CDR3 DNA is TGCGCCAGCAGGGGGCGACTACCTTCCTACGAGCAGTACGTC. Translated, it gives CASRGRLPSYEQYV.

A few counts support this clonotype. The chain uses TRBV5-1 and TRBJ2-5; 8 bases map to TRBD2. Per the germline V gene, CDR1 is SGHRS and CDR2 is YFSETQ. This CDR3 has 15 residues. Trimming at V came to 4 bases and at J to 4 bases, leaving 9 bases not matched to a gene. The CDR3 here is CASSHYGGGRETQYF. The CDR3, as DNA: TGCGCCAGCAGCCACTACGGGGGGGGGCGAGAGACCCAGTACTTC.

This clonotype was detected only once. V is TRBV30 and J is TRBJ2-5; D gene uncertain. The CDR3 extends over 12 amino acids. Between the trimmed V and J ends, which lost 4 bases and 5 bases, there was a span of 11 bases. Germline assignment: CDR1 GTSNPN and CDR2 SVGIG (reference sequence). The DNA of the CDR3 is TGTGCCTGGACCGGGCCATCGGAGACCCAGTACTTC. Encoded protein: CAWTGPSETQYF.

This clonotype was recorded at least ten times. This rearrangement joins TRBV6-5 to TRBJ2-1, with D possibly TRBD1 on 5 matching bases. From germline, CDR1 is MNHEY and CDR2 SVGAGI. The CDR3 spans 16 residues. V was shortened by 6 bases and J by 5 bases, with 20 bases between the two germline ends. Here the CDR3 reads CASRGRRRLTNNEQFF. CDR3 bases: TGTGCCAGCAGGGGGCGTCGAAGACTTACCAACAATGAGCAGTTCTTC.

This clonotype turned up a few times. The gene calls are TRBV4-2 and TRBJ1-1, with D possibly being TRBD1 (5 bases). Germline assignment: CDR1 LGHNA and CDR2 YNFKEQ. The CDR3 has 14 residues. Trimming pared 8 bases from V and 1 base from J, leaving 14 bases between. The CDR3 reads CASGPAGENTEAFF. CDR3 DNA: TGTGCCAGCGGCCCCGCGGGGGAGAACACTGAAGCTTTCTTT.

At least ten counts were recorded for this clonotype. The chain is built from TRBV9 and TRBJ1-2, with no clear D. The length of the CDR3 is 16 residues. Trimming pared 0 bases from V and 1 base from J, leaving 13 bases between. CDR1 and CDR2 (germline): SGDLS, YYNGEE. The DNA of the CDR3 is TGTGCCAGCAGCGTAGATGTGACCGTACTTAACTATGGCTACACCTTC. It specifies CASSVDVTVLNYGYTF.

The CDR3 sequence: CASSDRASQPQHF. The CDR3 region has the DNA TGTGCCAGCAGCGACAGGGCCAGTCAGCCCCAGCATTTT. V and J are TRBV12-3 or TRBV12-4 and TRBJ1-5; TRBD1 matches 7 bases. Trimming cost V 6 bases and J 6 bases; bases outside gene matches: 5. This CDR3 has 13 amino acids.

This clonotype has at least ten counts. The chain combines TRBV7-9 with TRBJ2-5; 7 bases fit TRBD2. Losses at the gene ends were 4 bases for V and 3 bases for J; bases not matched to a gene: 5. Germline loops: CDR1 SEHNR, CDR2 FQNEAQ (reference sequence). This CDR3 is built from 14 residues. The CDR3 loop reads CASSYWTSEETQYF. For the CDR3, the DNA is TGTGCCAGCAGCTACTGGACTAGTGAAGAGACCCAGTACTTC. The whole variable domain, remainder taken from reference TRBV7-9 and TRBJ2-5, is DTGVSQNPRHKITKRGQNVTFRCDPISEHNRLYWYRQTLGQGPEFLTYFQNEAQLEKSRLLSDRFSAERPKGSFSTLEIQRTEQGDSAMYLCASSYWTSEETQYFGPGTRLLVL.

This clonotype was seen a handful of times. V gene TRBV18 combines with J gene TRBJ1-5; the D gene is possibly TRBD1 (6 bases). CDR1 KGHSH and CDR2 LQKENI come from the germline V gene. This CDR3 contains 16 residues. V was shortened by 4 bases and J by 3 bases, with 16 bases between the two germline ends. Here the CDR3 reads CASSLETGGHNQPQHF. The CDR3 coding sequence is TGTGCCAGCTCACTCGAAACGGGGGGGCACAATCAGCCCCAGCATTTT.

This clonotype appeared many times. The chain employs TRBV21-1 and TRBJ1-2; whether TRBD1, the table's D call, matches the DNA was not checked. TRBV21-1 corresponds to a pseudogene. The CDR3 runs 9 residues. The CDR3 bases are TGTGCCATCCCGGTGGGCTACACCTTC. This translates into CAIPVGYTF.

This clonotype was recorded at least ten times. V and J are TRBV6-7 and TRBJ2-5, with D possibly being TRBD1 (5 bases). TRBV6-7 is marked as an open reading frame, function uncertain. CDR3 length: 13 amino acids. V lost 2 bases and J 3 bases, leaving 7 bases between the germline ends. CDR3 in amino acids: CASSYSREETQYF. The CDR3 region has the DNA TGTGCCAGCAGTTACAGCAGGGAAGAGACCCAGTACTTC.